The entry that follows covers one T cell receptor (beta chain) sequence. This sample stems from a study of OX40 agonist ivuxolimab in advanced cancers. Whole-study context: Patients' therapy was ivuxolimab, an antibody that acts as an agonist of OX40 (CD134). It was permissible to have had prior anti-PD-1, anti-PD-L1 or anti-CTLA-4 therapy, and over 35% had some.

The repertoire was sequenced with immunoSEQ multiplex PCR; TCRdb's copy has only in-frame clones and lacks some. The data show roughly 140,000 clones, approximately 94% seen once. Prior autoimmune disease or systemic immunosuppression barred patients. The material was CD4+ or CD8+ T cells sorted from blood, obtained in a trial of the OX40 agonist ivuxolimab. This clonotype originated in an adult with an advanced solid tumor such as melanoma, head and neck, liver or kidney cancer.

The CDR3 sequence: CASSQAQGSTEAFF. CDR3 bases: TGTGCCAGCAGCCAAGCGCAGGGAAGCACTGAAGCTTTCTTT. The chain couples TRBV14 to TRBJ1-1; D might be TRBD1 (5 bases). Germline-derived CDR1 and CDR2 are SGHDN and FVKESK. The V gene lost 1 base and the J gene lost 4 bases, with 10 bases spanning the gap. The CDR3 sequence is 14 residues long.